One and the same sample provided the 24 T cell receptor beta chains below, sequenced in a study of cytomegalovirus exposure and HLA in healthy donors. The PCR contained 60 Vbeta and 13 Jbeta primers. The data were produced by immunoSEQ multiplex PCR, yet TCRdb's version contains in-frame clones alone and is incomplete. Here the sample spans roughly 140,000 clones, 60% to 85% being singletons. The sequencing sample was made of PBMCs. Receptor source: a middle-aged woman in good health and CMV-seropositive.

There are a few counts of this clone. This rearrangement joins TRBV5-1 to TRBJ2-7, with D possibly being TRBD2 (6 bases). The CDR3 consists of 15 residues. In germline, CDR1 is SGHRS, CDR2 YFSETQ. Trimming removed 3 bases from V and 1 base from J, with 14 bases in between. The CDR3 DNA follows: TGCGCCAGCAGCTGGAAGGGACGGGAGTCCTACGAGCAGTACTTC. This gives the protein CASSWKGRESYEQYF.

The chain joins TRBV5-5 to TRBJ1-3; D not certain. This CDR3 is 14 amino acids long. V lost 4 bases to trimming and J lost 1 base, with 9 bases between them. Germline assignment: CDR1 SGHKS and CDR2 YYEKEE (reference sequence). The CDR3: CASSPQRSGNTIYF. CDR3 sequence (DNA): TGTGCCAGCAGCCCCCAGCGATCTGGAAACACCATATATTTT.

This clone appeared once. The chain uses TRBV15 and TRBJ2-1, with a possible D match to TRBD2 (6 bases). V lost 1 base, J lost 7 bases, and 14 bases lay in between. The CDR3 is 15 amino acids. Germline CDR1 and CDR2: LNHNV and YYDKDF (reference sequence). CDR3 loop: CATSRGAGGVNEQFF. CDR3 coding DNA: TGTGCCACCAGCAGAGGGGCAGGAGGGGTAAATGAGCAGTTCTTC. The entire variable domain, with the rest obtained from reference TRBV15 and TRBJ2-1, is as follows: DAMVIQNPRYQVTQFGKPVTLSCSQTLNHNVMYWYQQKSSQAPKLLFHYYDKDFNNEADTPDNFQSRRPNTSFCFLDIRSPGLGDTAMYLCATSRGAGGVNEQFFGPGTRLTVL.

The chain couples TRBV5-1 to TRBJ2-5, with D perhaps TRBD2 (5 bases). Trimming removed 4 bases from V and 5 bases from J, with 12 bases in between. This CDR3 is 13 amino acids long. The germline V gene encodes CDR1 SGHRS and CDR2 YFSETQ. CDR3 bases: TGCGCCAGCAGCCCCGCGGGCGGGGAGACCCAGTACTTC. This gives the protein CASSPAGGETQYF.

The chain uses TRBV7-6 and TRBJ1-2, with D maybe TRBD1 (5 bases). This CDR3 contains 15 residues. Germline CDR1 is SGHVS and CDR2 is FNYEAQ. Trimming removed 1 base from V and 2 bases from J, with 11 bases in between. CDR3 bases: TGTGCCAGCAGCTTAGACGACAGCAGCAACTATGGCTACACCTTC. This gives the protein CASSLDDSSNYGYTF.

The V gene is TRBV10-2, the J gene TRBJ2-7; 9 nucleotides line up with TRBD2. Germline V gene data show CDR1 as WSHSY and CDR2 as SAAADI. Trimming at V came to 3 bases and at J to 3 bases, leaving 6 bases not matched to a gene. This CDR3 comprises 15 residues. CDR3 in amino acids: CASSDISGGFYEQYF. The CDR3 DNA sequence: TGCGCCAGCAGTGACATTAGCGGGGGCTTCTACGAGCAGTACTTC.

The rearrangement uses TRBV28 and TRBJ1-5, with D tentatively TRBD1 (5 bases). The CDR3 has 14 residues. Trimming removed 3 bases at V and 4 bases at J, with 10 bases between. CDR1 is MDHEN, CDR2 SYDVKM, per germline. In DNA, the CDR3 is TGTGCCAGCAGTTTCCTCGCAGGGAATCAGCCCCAGCATTTT. This gives the protein CASSFLAGNQPQHF.

This chain uses TRBV6-1 with TRBJ2-7; TRBD1 might be the D (6 bases). Germline V lookup: CDR1 MNHNS, CDR2 SASEGT. V was cut by 2 bases and J by 6 bases, with 11 bases left in between. The CDR3 extends over 13 amino acids. The CDR3 sequence is CASSELTGLEQYF. CDR3 DNA: TGTGCCAGCAGTGAACTCACAGGGCTCGAGCAGTACTTC.

The V call is TRBV5-6, the J call TRBJ2-3; TRBD2 aligns across 9 bases. V trimming: 6 bases; J trimming: 7 bases; junction bases outside the gene matches: 15. Germline CDR1 and CDR2: SGHDT and YYEEEE. The length of the CDR3 is 16 residues. This CDR3 is CASNTRGLATGNTQYF. DNA for the CDR3: TGTGCCAGCAACACGAGGGGACTAGCTACGGGAAATACGCAGTATTTT.

The genes are TRBV7-2 and TRBJ2-1; no clear D. Per the germline V gene, CDR1 is SGHTA and CDR2 is FQGNSA. CDR3 length: 15 amino acids. V was cut by 2 bases and J by 0 bases, with 8 bases left in between. The CDR3 DNA is TGTGCCAGCAGCTTAAAAGCGAGCTCCTACAATGAGCAGTTCTTC. It codes for CASSLKASSYNEQFF.

This chain's CDR3 is CASSASGLWRVNTEAFF. DNA of the CDR3: TGTGCCAGCAGTGCATCCGGCCTGTGGAGGGTGAACACTGAAGCTTTCTTT. The chain uses TRBV25-1 and TRBJ1-1, with D uncertain. Per the germline V gene, CDR1 is MGHDK and CDR2 is SYGVNS. V was cut by 4 bases and J by 0 bases, with 18 bases left in between. The CDR3 has 17 residues.

This clone showed up just a few times. J is TRBJ2-7 and V is TRBV6-1; TRBD2 aligns across 7 bases. The J segment lost 6 bases and the V segment lost 2 bases, leaving 7 bases of the junction unmatched. The V gene's germline CDR1 is MNHNS and CDR2 SASEGT. CDR3 size: 14 residues. In nucleotides, the CDR3 is TGTGCCAGCAGTGAACTCGTAGGGAGGGGCGAGCAGTACTTC. Protein: CASSELVGRGEQYF.

As for this clone: The same CDR3 also results from other DNA sequences found in this sample. The V call is TRBV5-1, the J call TRBJ1-1; no clear D. The CDR3 has 13 amino acids. From germline, CDR1 is SGHRS and CDR2 YFSETQ. V shed 0 bases and J shed 5 bases, with 8 bases lying between them. CDR3 nucleotides: TGCGCCAGCAGCTTGGACGGAGGGACTGAAGCTTTCTTT. This gives the protein CASSLDGGTEAFF.

The CDR3: CAIRDSWAEAFF. DNA of the CDR3: TGTGCCATCAGGGACAGTTGGGCTGAAGCTTTCTTT. V gene TRBV10-3 combines with J gene TRBJ1-1; D is perhaps TRBD1 (6 bases). This CDR3 is 12 amino acids long. The germline V and J ends were trimmed by 6 bases and 6 bases, with 11 bases remaining between them. Germline CDR1 and CDR2: ENHRY and SYGVKD.

With respect to this clone: One junction end does not reproduce the germline sequence, and a read error may be involved. This chain links TRBV7-9 with TRBJ2-3; TRBD1 might be the D (6 bases). This CDR3 is 16 amino acids long. The germline gives CDR1 SEHNR, CDR2 FQNEAQ (reference sequence). The CDR3 nucleotides are TGTTCCAGCAGCTGGGGGCCCGCAGGGCGCGCAGATACGCAGTATTTT. It is translated as CSSSWGPAGRADTQYF.

The CDR3: CAWGRGGNTEAFF. In DNA, the CDR3 is TGTGCCTGGGGGAGAGGAGGGAACACTGAAGCTTTCTTT. This chain links TRBV30 with TRBJ1-1; no definite D call. Germline V gene lookup returns CDR1 GTSNPN and CDR2 SVGIG (reference sequence). Trimming cost V 5 bases and J 1 base, with 11 bases left between them. This CDR3 region has 13 residues.

The chain links TRBV7-9 to TRBJ1-4, with 8 nucleotides matching TRBD1. The CDR3 sequence is 17 residues long. The ends lost 0 bases at V and 7 bases at J; junction bases unmatched: 10. CDR1 SEHNR and CDR2 FQNEAQ come from the germline V gene (reference sequence). The CDR3 nucleotides read TGTGCCAGCAGCTTAGCCCTGCATGGACAGGGCGGTGAAAAACTGTTTTTT. Translation: CASSLALHGQGGEKLFF.

The chain carries TRBV2 and TRBJ2-4; the D gene is possibly TRBD1 (6 bases). Per germline, CDR1 SNHLY and CDR2 FYNNEI. V was cut by 5 bases and J by 3 bases, with 11 bases left in between. The CDR3 is 14 residues long. The CDR3: CASSQQGFKNIQYF. The CDR3 DNA reads as TGTGCCAGCAGTCAACAGGGTTTCAAAAACATTCAGTACTTC.

The rearrangement links TRBV9 to TRBJ2-2; 10 bases are a match to TRBD2. Germline V gene data show CDR1 as SGDLS and CDR2 as YYNGEE. CDR3 length: 18 amino acids. Losses at the gene ends were 0 bases for V and 0 bases for J; bases not matched to a gene: 5. The CDR3 is CASSVAETSGSNTGELFF. The CDR3 DNA follows: TGTGCCAGCAGCGTAGCTGAGACTAGCGGGTCGAACACCGGGGAGCTGTTTTTT. The variable domain in full, with the rest retrieved from reference TRBV9 and TRBJ2-2, is DSGVTQTPKHLITATGQRVTLRCSPRSGDLSVYWYQQSLDQGLQFLIQYYNGEERAKGNILERFSAQQFPDLHSELNLSSLELGDSALYFCASSVAETSGSNTGELFFGEGSRLTVL.

A few counts support this clone. The same CDR3 arises from other DNA sequences in this sample as well. V is TRBV4-1 and J is TRBJ2-1; TRBD2 might be the D (7 bases). The CDR3 covers 16 residues. Trimming took off 0 bases at V and 10 bases at J, with 19 bases between the two ends. Germline CDR1 MGHRA, CDR2 YSYEKL. DNA of the CDR3: TGCGCCAGCAGCCAAGACGGGTCGGGGGGCCCCAACGAGCAGTTCTTC. Translating gives CASSQDGSGGPNEQFF.

J is TRBJ1-3 and V is TRBV5-1, with TRBD1 identical over 7 bases. The CDR3 extends over 16 amino acids. Germline V gene lookup returns CDR1 SGHRS and CDR2 YFSETQ. With 1 base clipped from V and 0 bases from J, the junction kept 4 bases outside the gene matches. The CDR3 DNA is TGCGCCAGCAGCTTGAGGGACAGCTCCTCTGGAAACACCATATATTTT. Protein: CASSLRDSSSGNTIYF.

The J gene is TRBJ1-1, the V gene TRBV7-3; D unresolved. The CDR3 has 14 residues. V was clipped by 0 bases and J by 3 bases, with 8 bases between them. The germline gives CDR1 SGHTA, CDR2 FQGTGA. CDR3 region: CASSLTLQDTEAFF. The CDR3 DNA reads TGTGCCAGCAGCTTAACGTTGCAGGACACTGAAGCTTTCTTT.

The gene calls are TRBV5-1 and TRBJ2-5; the match to TRBD2 covers 8 bases. The CDR3 runs 19 residues. Trimming cost V 4 bases and J 2 bases; bases outside gene matches: 19. The germline V gene encodes CDR1 SGHRS and CDR2 YFSETQ. The CDR3 region is CASSRKPGLGPGEQETQYF. The CDR3 DNA reads as TGCGCCAGCAGCAGAAAACCGGGACTAGGACCCGGGGAACAAGAGACCCAGTACTTC. Full variable domain (outside the CDR3, taken from reference TRBV5-1 and TRBJ2-5): KAGVTQTPRYLIKTRGQQVTLSCSPISGHRSVSWYQQTPGQGLQFLFEYFSETQRNKGNFPGRFSGRQFSNSRSEMNVSTLELGDSALYLCASSRKPGLGPGEQETQYFGPGTRLLVL.

The gene calls are TRBV11-3 and TRBJ2-5; 9 bases agree with TRBD2. The germline V gene encodes CDR1 SGHNT and CDR2 YENEEA. This CDR3 comprises 17 residues. The V segment lost 5 bases and the J segment 5 bases; nucleotides outside the gene matches: 15. This chain's CDR3 is CASSPLGSGGVGETQYF. CDR3 nucleotides: TGTGCCAGCAGCCCCCTCGGTAGCGGGGGTGTCGGGGAGACCCAGTACTTC.